This passage covers 8 T cell receptor beta chains from one sample sequenced in a study of T-cell reconstitution after alpha-beta-depleted transplantation in children. Unique molecular identifiers were incorporated when the TCRbeta library was constructed. TCRdb re-called the PCR reads through MiXCR, storing one row per CDR3 protein. The table includes 250,000 to 400,000 distinct CDR3 sequences, 20% to 30% detected once. The sample was PBMCs, mostly from graft donor cells, taken 180 days after TCRalphabeta/CD19-depleted stem cell transplant. The receptor source for this set is a male patient aged 10-17 years who had a stem cell transplant for acute lymphoblastic leukemia, so the T cells may come from the graft donor.

The gene calls are TRBV3-1 and TRBJ2-3, with 9 positions matching TRBD2. The CDR3 is 15 residues long. Losses at the gene ends were 4 bases for V and 4 bases for J; bases not matched to a gene: 6. CDR1 is LGHDT, CDR2 YNNKEL, per germline (reference sequence). CDR3 residues: CASSLAGEGADTQYF. As DNA, the CDR3 is TGTGCCAGCAGCCTAGCGGGAGAGGGCGCAGATACGCAGTATTTT.

The V and J genes are TRBV12-5 and TRBJ1-1; 12 bases fit TRBD1. The CDR3 extends over 14 amino acids. The V gene end was trimmed by 1 base and the J gene end by 10 bases; junction bases not matched to a gene: 4. Germline-derived CDR1 and CDR2 are LGHNT and FRNRAP. The CDR3 DNA follows: TGTGCTAGTGGTTTGGAGGGACAGGGGGCGGCAGCTTTCTTT. It translates to CASGLEGQGAAAFF.

This clonotype occurred a few times. The CDR3 protein is CASSVTPGQEAFF. The DNA of the CDR3 is TGTGCCAGCAGCGTAACTCCGGGACAGGAAGCTTTCTTT. The chain employs TRBV5-6 and TRBJ1-1, with 7 bases aligning to TRBD1. Germline loops: CDR1 SGHDT, CDR2 YYEEEE. This CDR3 is built from 13 residues. With V trimmed by 4 bases and J by 8 bases, 8 bases remained unmatched.

There are a few counts of this clonotype. The V and J genes are TRBV9 and TRBJ2-7; 9 nucleotides match TRBD2. CDR1 SGDLS and CDR2 YYNGEE come from the germline V gene. The V segment lost 7 bases and the J segment 3 bases; nucleotides outside the gene matches: 17. The CDR3 has 17 amino acids. CDR3: CASSPGGKSGRLYEQYF. CDR3 coding DNA: TGTGCCAGCTCTCCGGGAGGAAAAAGCGGGAGGCTCTACGAGCAGTACTTC.

This clonotype was detected only a few times. The chain recombines TRBV9 with TRBJ1-1, with D possibly being TRBD1 (5 bases). This CDR3 comprises 15 residues. The germline V and J ends were trimmed by 0 bases and 1 base, with 10 bases remaining between them. In germline, CDR1 is SGDLS, CDR2 YYNGEE. As DNA, the CDR3 is TGTGCCAGCAGCGTAGGGTCGAGGGGGAACACTGAAGCTTTCTTT. The encoded protein is CASSVGSRGNTEAFF.

This clonotype was observed a few times. This sequence joins TRBV27 and TRBJ2-7; 8 bases agree with TRBD2. The CDR3 loop spans 14 amino acids. Germline V gene data show CDR1 as MNHEY and CDR2 as SMNVEV (reference sequence). Trimming at V came to 3 bases and at J to 3 bases, leaving 4 bases not matched to a gene. This chain's CDR3 is CASSFGTSLYEQYF. The CDR3 DNA sequence: TGTGCCAGCAGTTTCGGGACTAGTCTCTACGAGCAGTACTTC.

The rearrangement uses TRBV7-3 and TRBJ2-1; D perhaps matches TRBD1 (5 bases). Trimming removed 2 bases at V and 7 bases at J, with 12 bases between. The CDR3 has 14 amino acids. Germline assignment: CDR1 SGHTA and CDR2 FQGTGA. Here the CDR3 reads CASSLVAQGNEQFF. The CDR3, as DNA: TGTGCCAGCAGCTTAGTCGCTCAGGGAAATGAGCAGTTCTTC. Full variable domain (missing parts from reference TRBV7-3 and TRBJ2-1): GAGVSQTPSNKVTEKGKYVELRCDPISGHTALYWYRQSLGQGPEFLIYFQGTGAADDSGLPNDRFFAVRPEGSVSTLKIQRTERGDSAVYLCASSLVAQGNEQFFGPGTRLTVL.

This clonotype was seen only a few times. The chain uses TRBV6-1 and TRBJ2-1; tentative D call: TRBD1 (6 bases). Germline V CDR1 and CDR2: MNHNS, SASEGT. This CDR3 spans 16 amino acids. V lost 5 bases and J lost 3, with 17 bases in between. Here the CDR3 DNA reads TGTGCCAGCAGTCCTTCGACAGGCGTTGGCTACAATGAGCAGTTCTTC. This sequence encodes CASSPSTGVGYNEQFF.